This entry lists 6 T cell receptor beta chains sequenced from one sample in a study of cytomegalovirus exposure and HLA in healthy donors. The PCR made use of 60 Vbeta and 13 Jbeta primers. TCRdb's table, derived via immunoSEQ multiplex PCR, lists solely in-frame clones and lacks some. The table shows about 160,000 clones, with roughly 80% occurring only once. The specimen was PBMCs. The receptor source for this set is a human donor in good health.

This chain connects TRBV29-1 to TRBJ2-2; D might be TRBD1 (5 bases). Germline assignment: CDR1 SQVTM and CDR2 ANQGSEA. CDR3 length: 14 amino acids. Trimming stripped 5 bases from V and 0 bases from J, with 10 bases between. The CDR3 bases are TGCAGCGTTAGGGGATTTTCGAACACCGGGGAGCTGTTTTTT. Translating gives CSVRGFSNTGELFF.

The chain couples TRBV2 to TRBJ2-3; D not certain. Germline assignment: CDR1 SNHLY and CDR2 FYNNEI. The ends were cut back, 7 bases at V and 4 bases at J, with 6 bases in the middle. The CDR3 consists of 11 residues. The CDR3 region has the DNA TGTGCCAGCACGTTAGCAGATACGCAGTATTTT. It specifies CASTLADTQYF.

The chain couples TRBV11-3 to TRBJ2-5; the D gene is possibly TRBD1 (6 bases). Trimming took off 0 bases at V and 3 bases at J, with 11 bases between the two ends. This CDR3 region has 15 residues. Looked up from germline, CDR1 is SGHNT and CDR2 is YENEEA. CDR3 in amino acids: CASSLDLGAEETQYF. In nucleotides, the CDR3 is TGTGCCAGCAGCTTAGATCTGGGGGCGGAAGAGACCCAGTACTTC.

This clone was observed a few times. The chain employs TRBV9 and TRBJ2-2, with 10 bases identical to TRBD1. The J segment lost 4 bases and the V segment lost 3 bases, leaving 3 bases of the junction unmatched. Germline loops: CDR1 SGDLS, CDR2 YYNGEE. This CDR3 comprises 15 residues. CDR3 bases: TGTGCCAGCAGCGGGGGGACAGGGGTCACCGGGGAGCTGTTTTTT. Its protein is CASSGGTGVTGELFF.

The chain recombines TRBV5-1 with TRBJ1-1, with a tentative D call TRBD1 (6 bases). V gave up 1 base and J gave up 1 base, with 8 bases separating them. Germline V gene sequence: CDR1 SGHRS, CDR2 YFSETQ. This CDR3 comprises 14 residues. CDR3 sequence: CASSLRRGNTEAFF. In DNA form, the CDR3 reads TGCGCCAGCAGCTTGCGCAGGGGGAACACTGAAGCTTTCTTT.

This chain links TRBV19 with TRBJ2-7; D is perhaps TRBD2 (5 bases). The V end lost 6 bases, the J end lost 3 bases, and 12 bases lay between the germline ends. The CDR3 runs to 13 residues. CDR1 and CDR2 from the germline V gene are LNHDA and SQIVND (reference sequence). CDR3 nucleotide sequence: TGTGCCAGTAGGGACTTCGACGGCTACGAGCAGTACTTC. Translated: CASRDFDGYEQYF.